This T cell receptor (beta chain) was captured in a study of T cell responses to AZD1222 COVID-19 vaccine. A note on this clone: Its antigen is undetermined.

Overall study results and limits: Donors skewed white British and female; clonal diversity was possibly underestimated.

The CDR3 spans 14 residues. V was clipped by 4 bases and J by 7 bases; unmatched bases: 7. Germline V gene sequence: CDR1 SGHTA, CDR2 FQGTGA. The repertoire was sequenced with immunoSEQ multiplex PCR; TCRdb's copy has only in-frame clones and lacks some. The data contain some 90,000 clones, about 88% of them singletons. This sequence joins TRBV7-3 and TRBJ2-1, with 7 positions matching TRBD2. The sample was peripheral blood, taken on day 0 of AZD1222 vaccination. This clonotype originated in an adult in good health. As DNA, the CDR3 is TGTGCCAGCAGCTCCGGACTAGTTGCAAATGAGCAGTTCTTC. Translated: CASSSGLVANEQFF.